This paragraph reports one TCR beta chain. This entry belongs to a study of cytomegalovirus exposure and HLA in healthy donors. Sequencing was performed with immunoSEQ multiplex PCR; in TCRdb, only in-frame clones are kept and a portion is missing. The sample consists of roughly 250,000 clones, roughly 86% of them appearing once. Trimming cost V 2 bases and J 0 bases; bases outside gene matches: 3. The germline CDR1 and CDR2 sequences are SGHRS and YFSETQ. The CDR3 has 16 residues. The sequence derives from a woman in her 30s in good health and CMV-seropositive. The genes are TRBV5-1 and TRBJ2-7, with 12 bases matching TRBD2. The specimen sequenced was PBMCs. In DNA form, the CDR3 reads TGCGCCAGCAGCTTCGAACTAGCGGGGGGCTCCTACGAGCAGTACTTC. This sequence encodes CASSFELAGGSYEQYF.